Listed below are T cell receptor beta chains from one sample, sequenced in a study of control samples from healthy donors and cancer patients. Sequencing used immunoSEQ multiplex PCR; TCRdb keeps in-frame clones, though not all of them. The data contain about 71,000 clones, over 85% of them singletons. Sequencing used PBMCs. Every receptor here comes from a man aged 55-75 years with lung cancer. Both conserved end residues are part of each CDR3. D genes are given only for firm matches. Clone size is stated in some rows and not others, as once, few, many or a class when expanded.

clone size	J gene	V gene	D gene	CDR3 protein	CDR3 DNA
NA	TRBJ1-2	TRBV5-8	NA	CASSSYIPRSGYTF	TGTGCCAGCAGTTCCTACATTCCTCGGAGTGGCTACACCTTC
once	TRBJ2-5	TRBV30	NA	CAWSPKRAGQETQYF	TGTGCCTGGAGCCCAAAACGGGCAGGACAAGAGACCCAGTACTTC
NA	TRBJ2-3	TRBV19	NA	CASTSGPSTDTQYF	NA
few	TRBJ2-3	TRBV12-3/TRBV12-4	NA	CASSLTDTQYF	TGTGCCAGCAGTTTAACAGATACGCAGTATTTT
NA	TRBJ1-5	TRBV2	TRBD1	CASSRQGVSNQPQHF	TGTGCCAGCAGCAGACAGGGGGTTAGCAATCAGCCCCAGCATTTT
NA	TRBJ2-7	TRBV23-1	NA	CASSQSFALFPCSYEQYF	TGCGCCAGCAGTCAATCGTTTGCCCTGTTCCCCTGCTCCTACGAGCAGTACTTC
NA	TRBJ2-7	TRBV6-1	NA	CASSEARGGGTFYEQYF	TGTGCCAGCAGTGAAGCAAGGGGGGGCGGAACTTTCTACGAGCAGTACTTC
NA	TRBJ1-1	TRBV7-3	NA	CASSRPGGEAFF	TGTGCCAGCAGCCGCCCGGGCGGTGAAGCTTTCTTT
NA	TRBJ1-3	TRBV7-2	NA	CASSLGAGPRGNTIYF	TGTGCCAGCAGCTTAGGAGCCGGTCCCCGTGGAAACACCATATATTTT
once	TRBJ1-5	TRBV4-2	TRBD1	CASSQDQGGGQPQHF	TGTGCCAGCAGCCAAGATCAGGGGGGGGGTCAGCCCCAGCATTTT
NA	TRBJ2-3	TRBV30	NA	CAWRFPTGDTQYF	TGTGCCTGGAGATTTCCTACGGGAGATACGCAGTATTTT
NA	TRBJ2-4	TRBV2	TRBD2	CASSEGTSSNIQYF	TGTGCCAGCAGTGAAGGGACTAGCTCGAACATTCAGTACTTC
NA	TRBJ1-6	TRBV5-1	NA	CASSLETVDNSPLHF	TGCGCCAGCAGCTTGGAAACGGTGGATAATTCACCCCTCCACTTT
NA	TRBJ1-1	TRBV2	TRBD1	CATKDRVLTEAFF	TGTGCCACCAAGGACAGGGTACTCACTGAAGCTTTCTTT
NA	TRBJ1-1	TRBV7-9	NA	CASSPEPGRTEAFF	TGTGCCAGCAGCCCTGAACCGGGGCGCACTGAAGCTTTCTTT
NA	TRBJ1-5	TRBV30	NA	CAWSVRSGNHQPQHF	TGTGCCTGGAGTGTACGATCAGGGAACCATCAGCCCCAGCATTTT
NA	TRBJ2-3	TRBV5-5	NA	CASSQQGDTQYF	TGTGCCAGCAGTCAACAGGGAGATACGCAGTATTTT
NA	TRBJ1-5	TRBV3-1/TRBV3-2	NA	CASSQEGVDVPQPQHF	TGTGCCAGCAGCCAAGAAGGAGTAGACGTTCCTCAGCCCCAGCATTTT
once	TRBJ1-1	TRBV30	NA	CAWSKLTALGVDTEAFF	TGTGCCTGGAGTAAACTAACAGCTCTGGGCGTTGACACTGAAGCTTTCTTT
NA	TRBJ2-3	TRBV7-6	TRBD1	CASRQLGQASDTQYF	TGTGCCAGCAGACAACTCGGACAGGCGTCAGATACGCAGTATTTT
NA	TRBJ2-5	TRBV3-1/TRBV3-2	NA	CASRPRPGGQETQYF	TGTGCCAGCAGGCCTCGGCCAGGAGGCCAAGAGACCCAGTACTTC
NA	TRBJ1-5	TRBV7-2	NA	CASSLVWSQPQHF	TGTGCCAGCAGCTTAGTTTGGAGTCAGCCCCAGCATTTT
NA	TRBJ2-1	TRBV6-4	NA	CASSEMAGSYNEQFF	TGTGCCAGCAGTGAGATGGCGGGGAGCTACAATGAGCAGTTCTTC
NA	TRBJ1-1	TRBV7-9	NA	CASSLKGMNTEAFF	TGTGCCAGCAGCTTAAAGGGAATGAACACTGAAGCTTTCTTT
NA	TRBJ2-1	TRBV11-3	NA	CASSSQEDEQFF	TGTGCCAGCAGCTCCCAAGAGGATGAGCAGTTCTTC
NA	TRBJ1-6	TRBV7-9	NA	CASSGGTSNYNSPLHF	TGTGCCAGCAGTGGTGGGACGTCAAATTATAATTCACCCCTCCACTTT
once	TRBJ1-2	TRBV7-3	NA	CASSLRGGTNYGYTF	TGTGCCAGCAGCTTAAGAGGAGGGACTAACTATGGCTACACCTTC
NA	TRBJ1-2	TRBV5-5	NA	CASSLQGNYGYTF	TGTGCCAGCAGCTTGCAGGGTAACTATGGCTACACCTTC
once	TRBJ1-1	TRBV3-1/TRBV3-2	NA	CASSQGFRVGMNTEAFF	TGTGCCAGCAGCCAAGGATTCAGGGTTGGGATGAACACTGAAGCTTTCTTT
NA	TRBJ1-2	TRBV3-1/TRBV3-2	NA	CASSQVSPGTNYGYTF	TGTGCCAGCAGCCAAGTGAGTCCGGGGACTAACTATGGCTACACCTTC
NA	TRBJ2-3	TRBV27	TRBD2	CASSPGTSGGDTQYF	TGTGCCAGCAGCCCCGGGACTAGCGGGGGGGATACGCAGTATTTT
NA	TRBJ2-5	TRBV7-9	NA	CASSPRGATKETQYF	TGTGCCAGCAGCCCCAGGGGGGCTACTAAAGAGACCCAGTACTTC
NA	TRBJ2-3	TRBV19	NA	CASGLTRPDTQYF	TGTGCCAGTGGGTTAACTCGGCCAGATACGCAGTATTTT
NA	TRBJ2-5	TRBV6-5	NA	CASSYPQETQYF	TGTGCCAGCAGTTACCCCCAAGAGACCCAGTACTTC
NA	TRBJ1-5	TRBV2	NA	CADGGPTQPQHF	TGTGCCGACGGCGGCCCCACACAGCCCCAGCATTTT
NA	TRBJ2-7	TRBV30	NA	CAWSAGRGTIYEQYF	TGTGCCTGGAGTGCGGGAAGGGGGACAATCTACGAGCAGTACTTC
once	TRBJ2-1	TRBV2	TRBD2	CASRTPRASGGAGSYNEQFF	TGTGCCAGCAGGACCCCTCGCGCTAGCGGGGGGGCGGGGTCCTACAATGAGCAGTTCTTC
NA	TRBJ2-1	TRBV6-5	TRBD1	CASSYSTQGAHNEQFF	TGTGCCAGCAGTTACTCGACACAGGGGGCCCACAATGAGCAGTTCTTC
NA	TRBJ2-7	TRBV18	TRBD1	CASSQGASSYEQYF	TGTGCCAGCTCACAGGGGGCTTCCTCCTACGAGCAGTACTTC
NA	TRBJ2-7	TRBV3-1/TRBV3-2	TRBD2	CASIARGSYEQYF	TGTGCCAGCATCGCGCGGGGGTCCTACGAGCAGTACTTC
NA	TRBJ1-2	TRBV5-1	NA	CASSLRDPPYGYTF	TGCGCCAGCAGCCTCAGGGACCCTCCCTATGGCTACACCTTC
NA	TRBJ2-5	TRBV11-3	TRBD1	CASSSGQGVETQYF	TGTGCCAGCAGCTCGGGACAGGGAGTCGAGACCCAGTACTTC
few	TRBJ1-6	TRBV7-8	NA	CASSLRSQNSPLHF	TGTGCCAGCAGCTTACGCAGCCAAAATTCACCCCTCCACTTT
NA	TRBJ2-7	TRBV5-5	NA	CASSLAGQLIYEQYF	TGTGCCAGCAGCTTGGCCGGACAGCTGATCTACGAGCAGTACTTC
NA	TRBJ2-2	TRBV18	TRBD1	CASSPRQGENTGELFF	TGTGCCAGCTCACCAAGACAGGGGGAGAACACCGGGGAGCTGTTTTTT
NA	TRBJ1-2	TRBV12-3/TRBV12-4	NA	CASSFLRELGYTF	TGTGCCAGCAGTTTTTTGAGGGAACTCGGCTACACCTTC
NA	TRBJ1-1	TRBV7-2	NA	CASSPGPTISTEAFF	TGTGCCAGCAGCCCCGGACCCACGATTAGCACTGAAGCTTTCTTT
once	TRBJ1-5	TRBV2	NA	CASNSQGSGNQPQHF	TGTGCCAGCAATAGTCAGGGGTCTGGCAATCAGCCCCAGCATTTT
NA	TRBJ1-1	TRBV2	NA	CASSTGLNTEAFF	TGTGCCAGCAGTACAGGGCTGAACACTGAAGCTTTCTTT
NA	TRBJ1-1	TRBV5-1	TRBD1	CASSPSGQLTEAFF	TGCGCCAGCAGCCCGTCGGGACAGCTAACTGAAGCTTTCTTT